This T cell receptor beta chain was sequenced in a study of CD8+CD57+ T cells in acquired aplastic anemia. Overall study context: Yields of DNA that came from sorted CD4+ and CD8+ cells averaged about 3.5 ug.

The CDR3 is made up of 16 amino acids. The V segment lost 6 bases and the J segment 6 bases; nucleotides outside the gene matches: 10. Germline V CDR1 and CDR2: SNHLY, FYNNEI. The study profiled TCR beta VDJ and CDR3 using genomic DNA as template. TCRdb re-derived calls from the reads in MiXCR, one entry per CDR3 protein. The sample yields 100,000 to 150,000 distinct CDR3 sequences, around 48% seen once. The source material was sorted CD4+, CD8+, or CD8+CD57+ T cells (not recorded which) from PBMCs. The sequence was obtained from a human donor in good health, serving as a control. This chain connects TRBV2 to TRBJ1-6, with 8 bases identical to TRBD1. CDR3 DNA: TGTGCCAGCAGCCAAAGACAGGGGACACCTAATTCACCCCTCCACTTT. This codes for CASSQRQGTPNSPLHF.